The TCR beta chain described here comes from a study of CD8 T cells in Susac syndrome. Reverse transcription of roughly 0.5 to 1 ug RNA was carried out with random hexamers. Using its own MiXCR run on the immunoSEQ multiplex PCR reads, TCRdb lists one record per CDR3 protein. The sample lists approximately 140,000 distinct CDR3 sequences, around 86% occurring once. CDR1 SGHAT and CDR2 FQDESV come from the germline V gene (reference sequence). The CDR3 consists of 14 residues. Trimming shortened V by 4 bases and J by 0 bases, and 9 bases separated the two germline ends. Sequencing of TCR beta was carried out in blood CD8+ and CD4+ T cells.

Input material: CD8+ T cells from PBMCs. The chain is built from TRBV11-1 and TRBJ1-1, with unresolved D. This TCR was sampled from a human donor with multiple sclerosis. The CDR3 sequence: CASSSGRMNTEAFF. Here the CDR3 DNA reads TGTGCCAGCAGCTCGGGCAGGATGAACACTGAAGCTTTCTTT. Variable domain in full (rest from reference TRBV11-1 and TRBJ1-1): EAEVAQSPRYKITEKSQAVAFWCDPISGHATLYWYRQILGQGPELLVQFQDESVVDDSQLPKDRFSAERLKGVDSTLKIQPAELGDSAMYLCASSSGRMNTEAFFGQGTRLTVV.